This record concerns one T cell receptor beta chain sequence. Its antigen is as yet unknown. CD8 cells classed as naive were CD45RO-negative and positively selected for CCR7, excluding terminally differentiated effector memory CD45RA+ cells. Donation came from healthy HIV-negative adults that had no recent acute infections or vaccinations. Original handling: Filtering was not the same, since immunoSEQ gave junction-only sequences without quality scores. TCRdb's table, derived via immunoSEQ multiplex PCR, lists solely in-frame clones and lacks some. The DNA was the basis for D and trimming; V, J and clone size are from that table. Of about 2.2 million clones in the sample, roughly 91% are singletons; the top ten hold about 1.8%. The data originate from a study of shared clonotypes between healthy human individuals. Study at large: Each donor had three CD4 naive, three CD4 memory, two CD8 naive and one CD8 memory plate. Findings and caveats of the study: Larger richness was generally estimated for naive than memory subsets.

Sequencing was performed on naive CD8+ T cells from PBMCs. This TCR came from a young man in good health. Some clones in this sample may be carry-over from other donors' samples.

The CDR3 sequence is CASSQGQYTGELFF. CDR3 coding DNA: TGCGCCAGCAGCCAGGGACAATACACCGGGGAGCTGTTTTTT. The gene calls are TRBV4-3 and TRBJ2-2, with TRBD1 as a possible D gene (6 bases). The ends were cut back, 3 bases at V and 3 bases at J, with 8 bases in the middle. Germline V gene data show CDR1 as LGHNA and CDR2 as YSLEER. There are 14 residues in the CDR3.